Each of the 2 T cell receptor beta chains below was sequenced from the same sample in a study of T cell changes during pregnancy in multiple sclerosis. The assay was immunoSEQ multiplex PCR, and TCRdb's table has in-frame clones only and misses some. Among more than 70,000 clones listed, approximately 90% were seen once. Here the sequenced sample was peripheral blood, taken before pregnancy. The receptors stem from a female donor with multiple sclerosis, enrolled in a pregnancy study.

The rearrangement links TRBV5-4 to TRBJ2-7; a possible D gene is TRBD1 (6 bases). In germline, CDR1 is SGHNT, CDR2 YYREEE (reference sequence). The CDR3 runs to 12 residues. V lost 0 bases to trimming and J lost 6 bases, with 7 bases between them. CDR3 sequence reads: CASSLEQGEQYF. CDR3 sequence (DNA): TGTGCCAGCAGCTTGGAACAGGGCGAGCAGTACTTC.

The chain carries TRBV7-9 and TRBJ2-7; 9 bases align to TRBD1. The CDR3 is 14 residues long. V gave up 6 bases and J gave up 5 bases; unmatched junction bases: 8. CDR1 is SEHNR, CDR2 FQNEAQ, per germline (reference sequence). The CDR3 nucleotides read TGTGCCAGCAGTACAGGGGGCTATCGTGACGAGCAGTACTTC. Its translation: CASSTGGYRDEQYF.